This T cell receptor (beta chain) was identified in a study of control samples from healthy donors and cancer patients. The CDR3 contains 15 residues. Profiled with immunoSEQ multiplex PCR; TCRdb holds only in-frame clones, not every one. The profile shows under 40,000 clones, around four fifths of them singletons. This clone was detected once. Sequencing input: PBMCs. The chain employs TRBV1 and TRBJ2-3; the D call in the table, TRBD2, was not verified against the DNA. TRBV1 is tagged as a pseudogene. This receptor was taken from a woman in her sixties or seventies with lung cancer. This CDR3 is CTSAGTQRRTDTQYF. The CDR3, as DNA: TGCACCAGCGCCGGGACTCAACGGCGGACAGATACGCAGTATTTT.